This passage covers 3 T cell receptor beta chains from one sample sequenced in a study of cytomegalovirus exposure and HLA in healthy donors. The PCR used 60 Vbeta and 13 Jbeta primers. Sequenced by immunoSEQ multiplex PCR; TCRdb stores in-frame clones only, minus some. The sample has around 130,000 clones, 74% seen once; the top ten hold almost 6%. Sequenced material: PBMCs. These receptors were obtained from a woman aged 50 to 65 in good health and CMV-seropositive.

The chain uses TRBV11-2 and TRBJ2-3; tentative D call: TRBD1 (6 bases). This CDR3 region has 15 residues. Germline V CDR1 and CDR2: SGHAT, FQNNGV. Trimming removed 3 bases from V and 1 base from J, with 11 bases in between. For the CDR3, the DNA is TGTGCCAGCAGCTTTCTGGCAGGGGGCACAGATACGCAGTATTTT. It is translated as CASSFLAGGTDTQYF.

This rearrangement joins TRBV19 to TRBJ2-3; D is perhaps TRBD2 (7 bases). The CDR3 runs to 15 residues. CDR1 LNHDA and CDR2 SQIVND come from the germline V gene (reference sequence). With 4 bases removed from V and 5 bases from J, the gap between germline ends came to 16 bases. The CDR3 DNA reads TGTGCCAGTAGTAACGGCGGGGGCAAGCGAGATACGCAGTATTTT. Protein sequence: CASSNGGGKRDTQYF.

This clone was detected a few times. CDR3 nucleotide sequence: TGCGCCAGCAGCCAAGCGAAACGCCCCTCCGGGCAGGGGAGGGGTACGCAGTATTTT. This translates into CASSQAKRPSGQGRGTQYF. The chain joins TRBV4-1 to TRBJ2-3; tentatively, D is TRBD2 (7 bases). Trimming shortened V by 1 base and J by 8 bases, and 28 bases separated the two germline ends. In germline, CDR1 is MGHRA, CDR2 YSYEKL. The CDR3 is 19 residues long.